This TCR beta chain was profiled in a study of OX40 agonist ivuxolimab in advanced cancers. Unmatched junction bases numbered 6, after V lost 3 bases and J lost 4 bases. The CDR3 loop spans 15 amino acids. CDR1 is LNHDA, CDR2 SQIVND, per germline (reference sequence). In the case of this clone: Its matching antigen is unknown.

Assay used: immunoSEQ multiplex PCR; TCRdb lists only in-frame clones, some missing. There are around 87,000 clones in the sample; approximately 94% occur only once, and approximately 2.9% lies in the top ten. Findings and limits, study-wide: Among the least clonally expanded were partial responders at 0.1-3.0 mg/kg. Researchers report that CD8+ T cells had, on average, more expanded clones than CD4+.

The starting material was CD4+ or CD8+ T cells sorted from blood, obtained in a trial of the OX40 agonist ivuxolimab. The chain links TRBV19 to TRBJ1-5; 7 bases are a match to TRBD1. This sequence originates from an adult with an advanced solid tumor such as melanoma, head and neck, liver or kidney cancer. The CDR3 DNA reads as TGTGCCAGTAGTATTCCCGACAGGGAAAATCAGCCCCAGCATTTT. This gives the protein CASSIPDRENQPQHF.